This TCR beta chain was captured by sequencing in a study of cytomegalovirus exposure and HLA in healthy donors. Across the whole study: HLA-typed donors were the source of 82 million or so unique TCRs, which an early data release held.

This PCR relied on a set of 60 Vbeta primers and 13 Jbeta primers. Libraries were prepared by immunoSEQ multiplex PCR; TCRdb keeps only in-frame clonotypes and omits some of them. The sample shows some 90,000 clones, approximately 74% of them seen only once. This CDR3 has 14 amino acids. Germline CDR1 reads MNHEY; CDR2 reads SVGAGI. The V and J ends lost 0 bases and 7 bases, in that order; junction bases with no gene match: 2. The sequence was collected from a female donor in good health and CMV-seropositive. The chain uses TRBV6-5 and TRBJ1-2, with 10 bases matching TRBD1. The sample comprised PBMCs. For the CDR3, the DNA is TGTGCCAGCAGTTACTCGGGGACAGGGGTTGGCTACACCTTC. This gives the protein CASSYSGTGVGYTF.